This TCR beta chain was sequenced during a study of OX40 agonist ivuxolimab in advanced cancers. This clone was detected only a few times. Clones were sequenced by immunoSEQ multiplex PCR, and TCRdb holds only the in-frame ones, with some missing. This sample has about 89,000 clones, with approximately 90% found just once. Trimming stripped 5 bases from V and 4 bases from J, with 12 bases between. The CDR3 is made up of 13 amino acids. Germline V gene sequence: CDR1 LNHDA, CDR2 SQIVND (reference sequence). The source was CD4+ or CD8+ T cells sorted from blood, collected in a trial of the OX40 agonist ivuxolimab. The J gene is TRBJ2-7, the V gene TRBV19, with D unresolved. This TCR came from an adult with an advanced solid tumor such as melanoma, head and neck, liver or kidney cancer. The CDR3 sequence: CASSEAGMYEQYF. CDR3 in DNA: TGTGCCAGTAGTGAGGCCGGTATGTACGAGCAGTACTTC.